The TCR beta chain described here comes from a study of Graves' ophthalmopathy and Graves' hyperthyroidism. The sequenced template was RNA, covering the TCR beta CDR3 region. HTBI-primed first-round RT-PCR preceded second-round multiplex PCR. TCRdb reprocessed the multiplex PCR reads via MiXCR and lists one record per CDR3 protein. The sample shows around 1.1 million distinct CDR3 sequences, about two fifths of them seen only once. With respect to this clonotype: The antigen remains unidentified.

General study results and limits: Blood also held most thyroid clonotypes expanded above 0.001 frequency. Cross-validated, the 13-signature model showed 87.88%/81.08% sensitivity/specificity, and 80%/75% in the test set.

Germline loops: CDR1 SGHTA, CDR2 FQGNSA. Trimming at V came to 5 bases and at J to 7 bases, leaving 8 bases not matched to a gene. CDR3 length equals 15 residues. This clonotype was sampled from an adult man with Graves' hyperthyroidism. Sequencing was performed on peripheral blood or thyroid tissue (not recorded which). This chain links TRBV7-2 with TRBJ1-6, with 7 bases fitting TRBD1. CDR3 amino acids: CASSPRDRANSPLHF. CDR3 bases: TGTGCCAGCAGCCCCCGGGACAGAGCCAATTCACCCCTCCACTTT.